Included here is one T cell receptor (beta chain) sequence, with context. What it binds is not known. The repertoire was sequenced with immunoSEQ multiplex PCR; TCRdb's copy has only in-frame clones and lacks some. The sample lists some 260,000 clones; 90% were seen once. The data were obtained in a study of cytomegalovirus exposure and HLA in healthy donors. Study context: Later, an analysis reported that the 120 or so validation repertoires had used the same platform as the approximately 680 first-cohort repertoires.

This CDR3 has 17 amino acids. Germline CDR1 and CDR2: MDHEN and SYDVKM. V was trimmed by 2 bases and J by 0 bases, leaving 14 bases between them. Notes on the study in general: Cytomegalovirus status was reportedly diagnosed by the classifier with high specificity and sensitivity. According to a subsequent analysis, TCR clusters identified in the first cohort showed a tendency to co-occur across the roughly 130 validation repertoires.

The sequence was obtained from a woman younger than 45 in good health and CMV-seronegative. The sequencing input was PBMCs. This chain joins TRBV28 and TRBJ1-3; D may be TRBD1 (6 bases). CDR3 bases: TGTGCCAGCAGTTTAAGGGGGGGTATAGACTCTGGAAACACCATATATTTT. This translates into CASSLRGGIDSGNTIYF.